A single sample is the source of the 13 T cell receptor beta chains below, sequenced in a study of cytomegalovirus exposure and HLA in healthy donors. Method: immunoSEQ multiplex PCR; TCRdb's copy keeps in-frame clones and lacks some. The sample carries over 150,000 clones, about 90% recorded once. Material for sequencing was PBMCs. These receptors were collected from a woman aged 18 to 35 in good health and CMV-seropositive.

Worth noting for this clone: In the same sample, other DNA sequences code for this CDR3. The V gene is TRBV29-1, the J gene TRBJ2-7; possibly TRBD1 for D (8 bases). The CDR3 runs to 14 residues. Trimming removed 3 bases at V and 4 bases at J, with 16 bases between. Germline lookup yields CDR1 SQVTM and CDR2 ANQGSEA. The CDR3 DNA follows: TGCAGCGTTGAGGGGGGGCAGGGGGCTTACGAGCAGTACTTC. Amino acids: CSVEGGQGAYEQYF.

This clone has just a few counts. The V and J genes are TRBV19 and TRBJ1-1; 8 bases are a match to TRBD1. Trimming took 5 bases from V and 4 from J; bases not matched to a gene: 9. The CDR3 extends over 15 amino acids. CDR1 and CDR2 from the germline V gene are LNHDA and SQIVND (reference sequence). CDR3 loop: CASSLPLGTGTEAFF. The CDR3 nucleotides are TGTGCCAGTAGTTTACCTCTAGGGACAGGCACTGAAGCTTTCTTT.

The DNA of the CDR3 is TGTGCCAGCAGCTTATGGTTGGAACAGGGCGAGGGGGAGCTGTTTTTT. This translates into CASSLWLEQGEGELFF. This chain links TRBV7-8 with TRBJ2-2; D is perhaps TRBD1 (6 bases). From germline, CDR1 is SGHVS and CDR2 FQNEAQ. This CDR3 spans 16 amino acids. Trimming removed 2 bases at V and 8 bases at J, with 18 bases between.

In its sample, this clone was seen once. V usage is TRBV14 and J usage is TRBJ2-3, with a possible D match to TRBD1 (6 bases). The CDR3 is 12 residues long. V gave up 4 bases and J gave up 6 bases, with 8 bases separating them. The germline gives CDR1 SGHDN, CDR2 FVKESK. The CDR3 region is CASSPQGDTQYF. The CDR3 coding sequence is TGTGCCAGCAGCCCGCAGGGGGATACGCAGTATTTT.

The chain links TRBV27 to TRBJ2-7; 10 bases fit TRBD1. The CDR3 extends over 16 amino acids. V was clipped by 5 bases and J by 2 bases; unmatched bases: 9. Germline CDR1 reads MNHEY; CDR2 reads SMNVEV (reference sequence). The CDR3 coding sequence is TGTGCCAGCAGTCGGGGGACAGGGGTTGTAACCTACGAGCAGTACTTC. This codes for CASSRGTGVVTYEQYF.

The rearrangement links TRBV7-2 to TRBJ2-7; 11 bases map to TRBD2. Per the germline V gene, CDR1 is SGHTA and CDR2 is FQGNSA. The CDR3 sequence is 15 residues long. V lost 4 bases and J lost 5; bases outside the gene matches: 7. This CDR3 reads CASSSQTSGVNEQYF. DNA for the CDR3: TGTGCCAGCAGCTCCCAGACTAGCGGGGTTAACGAGCAGTACTTC.

This clone has a handful of counts. The V gene is TRBV6-5, the J gene TRBJ2-7; 8 positions match TRBD1. V gave up 0 bases and J gave up 6 bases; unmatched junction bases: 7. CDR3 length: 15 amino acids. The V gene's germline CDR1 is MNHEY and CDR2 SVGAGI. CDR3 sequence reads: CASSYSTGALGEQYF. The CDR3 coding sequence is TGTGCCAGCAGTTACTCGACAGGGGCCCTCGGCGAGCAGTACTTC.

The chain carries TRBV19 and TRBJ1-6, with D possibly being TRBD1 (6 bases). The CDR3 totals 14 residues. Trimming left V 3 bases short and J 6 bases short, with 9 bases between. In germline, CDR1 is LNHDA, CDR2 SQIVND (reference sequence). In DNA form, the CDR3 reads TGTGCCAGTAGTATGCTGGACAGTAATTCACCCCTCCACTTT. It yields the protein CASSMLDSNSPLHF. The full variable domain, rest sourced from reference TRBV19 and TRBJ1-6, is DGGITQSPKYLFRKEGQNVTLSCEQNLNHDAMYWYRQDPGQGLRLIYYSQIVNDFQKGDIAEGYSVSREKKESFPLTVTSAQKNPTAFYLCASSMLDSNSPLHFGNGTRLTVT.

The J gene is TRBJ2-1, the V gene TRBV2, with 8 bases lining up with TRBD2. The CDR3 is 15 amino acids. V was pared by 5 bases and J by 5 bases, with 8 bases of the junction left unmatched. The germline CDR1 and CDR2 sequences are SNHLY and FYNNEI. The CDR3 region is CASSSPSGSNNEQFF. The CDR3 DNA is TGTGCCAGCAGTTCACCAAGCGGGAGTAACAATGAGCAGTTCTTC.

The CDR3 coding sequence is TGCGCCAGCAGCCGGGGCATACTAGCGCGGAGAGAAAAGAGGGACTCCTACGAGCAGTACTTC. Translated: CASSRGILARREKRDSYEQYF. The chain links TRBV4-1 to TRBJ2-7, with TRBD2 matching over 7 bases. The V and J ends lost 4 bases and 0 bases, in that order; junction bases with no gene match: 24. The germline gives CDR1 MGHRA, CDR2 YSYEKL. The CDR3 has 21 amino acids.

V gene TRBV6-1 combines with J gene TRBJ2-3; no firm D call. Germline V gene sequence: CDR1 MNHNS, CDR2 SASEGT. Trimming shortened V by 4 bases and J by 2 bases, and 10 bases separated the two germline ends. The CDR3 has 14 residues. The CDR3, as DNA: TGTGCCAGCAGTGGTGTCCCCCTCACAGATACGCAGTATTTT. Its protein is CASSGVPLTDTQYF.

J is TRBJ2-3 and V is TRBV5-1; weak D call: TRBD2 (5 bases). Trimming removed 0 bases at V and 1 base at J, with 12 bases between. The germline V gene encodes CDR1 SGHRS and CDR2 YFSETQ. The length of the CDR3 is 16 residues. Here the CDR3 DNA reads TGCGCCAGCAGCTTGGCCGGGTCCGGGGGCACAGATACGCAGTATTTT. Its translation is CASSLAGSGGTDTQYF.

This chain joins TRBV18 and TRBJ2-2; TRBD1 is a possible D gene (6 bases). CDR3 length equals 16 residues. V shed 2 bases and J shed 2 bases, with 12 bases lying between them. CDR1 KGHSH and CDR2 LQKENI come from the germline V gene. The CDR3, as DNA: TGTGCCAGCTCACCATCCACAGGGATTAACACCGGGGAGCTGTTTTTT. The encoded protein is CASSPSTGINTGELFF.